The clone carrying this T cell receptor (beta chain) appeared a few times. Isolated RNA was reverse transcribed in full, so expressed TCRB transcripts were sequenced. Naive, central memory and regulatory T cell samples averaged around 3.9 million immunoSEQ reads each. Data came from immunoSEQ multiplex PCR; TCRdb stores just in-frame clones and leaves some out. This sample carries about 620,000 clones, about a sixth of them seen once, and the ten largest clones take about 0.097%. This specimen comes from a study of beta chain features in type 1 diabetes. Trimming took 0 bases from V and 3 from J, leaving 6 bases between them. Germline assignment: CDR1 KGHSH and CDR2 LQKENI. This CDR3 has 13 amino acids.

The sample taken for sequencing was naive CD4+ T cells from blood. The J gene is TRBJ2-7, the V gene TRBV18; D remains unclear. This receptor was obtained from a man younger than 35 in good health. CDR3 amino acids: CASSPPDFYEQYF. In DNA, the CDR3 is TGTGCCAGCTCACCACCTGACTTCTACGAGCAGTACTTC.